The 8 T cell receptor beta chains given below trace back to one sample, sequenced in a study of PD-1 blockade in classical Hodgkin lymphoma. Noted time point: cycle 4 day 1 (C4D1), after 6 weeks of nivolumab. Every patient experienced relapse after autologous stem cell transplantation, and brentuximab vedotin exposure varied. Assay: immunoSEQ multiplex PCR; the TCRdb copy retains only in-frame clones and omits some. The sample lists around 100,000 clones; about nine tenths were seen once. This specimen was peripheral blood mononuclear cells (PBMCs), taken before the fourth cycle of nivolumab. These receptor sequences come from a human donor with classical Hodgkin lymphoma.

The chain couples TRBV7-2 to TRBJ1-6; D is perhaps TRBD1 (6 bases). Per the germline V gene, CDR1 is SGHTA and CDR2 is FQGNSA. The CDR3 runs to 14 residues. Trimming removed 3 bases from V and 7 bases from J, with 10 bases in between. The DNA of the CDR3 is TGTGCCAGCAGCTTGGACAGATTCAATTCACCCCTCCACTTT. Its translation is CASSLDRFNSPLHF.

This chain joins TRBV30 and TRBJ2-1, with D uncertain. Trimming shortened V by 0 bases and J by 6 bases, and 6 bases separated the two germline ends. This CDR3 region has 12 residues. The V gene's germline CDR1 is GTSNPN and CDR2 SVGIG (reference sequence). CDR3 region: CAWSVHGNEQFF. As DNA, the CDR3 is TGTGCCTGGAGTGTACATGGCAATGAGCAGTTCTTC.

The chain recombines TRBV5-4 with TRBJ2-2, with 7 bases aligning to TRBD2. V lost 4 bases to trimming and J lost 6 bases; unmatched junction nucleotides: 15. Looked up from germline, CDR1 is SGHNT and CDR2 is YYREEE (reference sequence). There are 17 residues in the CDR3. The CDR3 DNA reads TGTGCCAGCAGCCGTGTCGCGGGGGTCGGGGTGGCCGGGGAGCTGTTTTTT. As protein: CASSRVAGVGVAGELFF.

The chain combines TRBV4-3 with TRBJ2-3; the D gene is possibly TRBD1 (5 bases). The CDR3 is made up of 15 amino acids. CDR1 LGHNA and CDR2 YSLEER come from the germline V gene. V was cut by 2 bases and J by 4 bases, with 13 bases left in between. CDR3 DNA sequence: TGCGCCAGCAGCCAACAGGGTACCCCCCCAGATACGCAGTATTTT. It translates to CASSQQGTPPDTQYF.

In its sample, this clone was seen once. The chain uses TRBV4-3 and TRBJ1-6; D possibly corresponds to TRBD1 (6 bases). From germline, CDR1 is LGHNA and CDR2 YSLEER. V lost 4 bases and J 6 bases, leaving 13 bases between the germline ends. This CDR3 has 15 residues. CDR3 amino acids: CASSPGARGNSPLHF. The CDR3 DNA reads TGCGCCAGCAGCCCTGGGGCCAGGGGTAATTCACCCCTCCACTTT.

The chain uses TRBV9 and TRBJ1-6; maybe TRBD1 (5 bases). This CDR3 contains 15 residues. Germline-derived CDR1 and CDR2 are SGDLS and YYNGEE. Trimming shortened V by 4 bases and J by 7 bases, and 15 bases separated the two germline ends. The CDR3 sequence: CASSPLLGGNSPLHF. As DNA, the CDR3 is TGTGCCAGCAGCCCTCTACTCGGGGGGAATTCACCCCTCCACTTT.

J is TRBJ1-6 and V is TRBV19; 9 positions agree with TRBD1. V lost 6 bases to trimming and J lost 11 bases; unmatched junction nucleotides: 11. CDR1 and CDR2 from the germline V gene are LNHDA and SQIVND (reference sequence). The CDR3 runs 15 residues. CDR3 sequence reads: CASRGTGQGTTPLHF. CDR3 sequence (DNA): TGTGCCAGTAGGGGGACGGGACAGGGAACGACACCCCTCCACTTT.

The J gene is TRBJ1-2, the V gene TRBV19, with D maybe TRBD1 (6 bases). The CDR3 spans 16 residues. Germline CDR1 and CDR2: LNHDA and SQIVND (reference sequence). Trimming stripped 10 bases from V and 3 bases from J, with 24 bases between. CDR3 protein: CATQYGGHLFDYGYTF. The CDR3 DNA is TGTGCCACCCAGTATGGGGGACACCTATTCGACTATGGCTACACCTTC.